This T cell receptor beta chain was identified during a study of shared clonotypes between healthy human individuals. Whole-study context: The composition of the donors was two women and three men aged 18 to 49.

This clone was found once. What it binds is unknown. V was cut by 4 bases and J by 13 bases, with 11 bases left in between. Germline V gene lookup returns CDR1 SGHAT and CDR2 FQNNGV. This CDR3 spans 11 amino acids. Study observations and caveats: Generally, naive subsets (rather than memory subsets) showed larger estimated richness. In contrast to clonotypes shared by all four donors, non-shared clonotypes had lower generation probabilities.

CD45RO-negative, CCR7-selected cells formed the naive CD8 fraction, which excluded terminally differentiated effector memory CD45RA+ cells. Each donor was a Caucasian adult residing in Nashville, Tennessee. The repertoire was sequenced with immunoSEQ multiplex PCR; TCRdb's copy has only in-frame clones and lacks some. The table lists under 2,000,000 clones, roughly 94% of them singletons. The clonotype was recovered from a man younger than 30 in good health. What was sequenced was naive CD8+ T cells sorted from blood. This chain connects TRBV11-2 to TRBJ2-1, with D perhaps matching TRBD2 (6 bases). The CDR3 spells CASSSGGYQFF. The CDR3 bases are TGTGCCAGCAGCTCTGGGGGGTACCAGTTCTTC.